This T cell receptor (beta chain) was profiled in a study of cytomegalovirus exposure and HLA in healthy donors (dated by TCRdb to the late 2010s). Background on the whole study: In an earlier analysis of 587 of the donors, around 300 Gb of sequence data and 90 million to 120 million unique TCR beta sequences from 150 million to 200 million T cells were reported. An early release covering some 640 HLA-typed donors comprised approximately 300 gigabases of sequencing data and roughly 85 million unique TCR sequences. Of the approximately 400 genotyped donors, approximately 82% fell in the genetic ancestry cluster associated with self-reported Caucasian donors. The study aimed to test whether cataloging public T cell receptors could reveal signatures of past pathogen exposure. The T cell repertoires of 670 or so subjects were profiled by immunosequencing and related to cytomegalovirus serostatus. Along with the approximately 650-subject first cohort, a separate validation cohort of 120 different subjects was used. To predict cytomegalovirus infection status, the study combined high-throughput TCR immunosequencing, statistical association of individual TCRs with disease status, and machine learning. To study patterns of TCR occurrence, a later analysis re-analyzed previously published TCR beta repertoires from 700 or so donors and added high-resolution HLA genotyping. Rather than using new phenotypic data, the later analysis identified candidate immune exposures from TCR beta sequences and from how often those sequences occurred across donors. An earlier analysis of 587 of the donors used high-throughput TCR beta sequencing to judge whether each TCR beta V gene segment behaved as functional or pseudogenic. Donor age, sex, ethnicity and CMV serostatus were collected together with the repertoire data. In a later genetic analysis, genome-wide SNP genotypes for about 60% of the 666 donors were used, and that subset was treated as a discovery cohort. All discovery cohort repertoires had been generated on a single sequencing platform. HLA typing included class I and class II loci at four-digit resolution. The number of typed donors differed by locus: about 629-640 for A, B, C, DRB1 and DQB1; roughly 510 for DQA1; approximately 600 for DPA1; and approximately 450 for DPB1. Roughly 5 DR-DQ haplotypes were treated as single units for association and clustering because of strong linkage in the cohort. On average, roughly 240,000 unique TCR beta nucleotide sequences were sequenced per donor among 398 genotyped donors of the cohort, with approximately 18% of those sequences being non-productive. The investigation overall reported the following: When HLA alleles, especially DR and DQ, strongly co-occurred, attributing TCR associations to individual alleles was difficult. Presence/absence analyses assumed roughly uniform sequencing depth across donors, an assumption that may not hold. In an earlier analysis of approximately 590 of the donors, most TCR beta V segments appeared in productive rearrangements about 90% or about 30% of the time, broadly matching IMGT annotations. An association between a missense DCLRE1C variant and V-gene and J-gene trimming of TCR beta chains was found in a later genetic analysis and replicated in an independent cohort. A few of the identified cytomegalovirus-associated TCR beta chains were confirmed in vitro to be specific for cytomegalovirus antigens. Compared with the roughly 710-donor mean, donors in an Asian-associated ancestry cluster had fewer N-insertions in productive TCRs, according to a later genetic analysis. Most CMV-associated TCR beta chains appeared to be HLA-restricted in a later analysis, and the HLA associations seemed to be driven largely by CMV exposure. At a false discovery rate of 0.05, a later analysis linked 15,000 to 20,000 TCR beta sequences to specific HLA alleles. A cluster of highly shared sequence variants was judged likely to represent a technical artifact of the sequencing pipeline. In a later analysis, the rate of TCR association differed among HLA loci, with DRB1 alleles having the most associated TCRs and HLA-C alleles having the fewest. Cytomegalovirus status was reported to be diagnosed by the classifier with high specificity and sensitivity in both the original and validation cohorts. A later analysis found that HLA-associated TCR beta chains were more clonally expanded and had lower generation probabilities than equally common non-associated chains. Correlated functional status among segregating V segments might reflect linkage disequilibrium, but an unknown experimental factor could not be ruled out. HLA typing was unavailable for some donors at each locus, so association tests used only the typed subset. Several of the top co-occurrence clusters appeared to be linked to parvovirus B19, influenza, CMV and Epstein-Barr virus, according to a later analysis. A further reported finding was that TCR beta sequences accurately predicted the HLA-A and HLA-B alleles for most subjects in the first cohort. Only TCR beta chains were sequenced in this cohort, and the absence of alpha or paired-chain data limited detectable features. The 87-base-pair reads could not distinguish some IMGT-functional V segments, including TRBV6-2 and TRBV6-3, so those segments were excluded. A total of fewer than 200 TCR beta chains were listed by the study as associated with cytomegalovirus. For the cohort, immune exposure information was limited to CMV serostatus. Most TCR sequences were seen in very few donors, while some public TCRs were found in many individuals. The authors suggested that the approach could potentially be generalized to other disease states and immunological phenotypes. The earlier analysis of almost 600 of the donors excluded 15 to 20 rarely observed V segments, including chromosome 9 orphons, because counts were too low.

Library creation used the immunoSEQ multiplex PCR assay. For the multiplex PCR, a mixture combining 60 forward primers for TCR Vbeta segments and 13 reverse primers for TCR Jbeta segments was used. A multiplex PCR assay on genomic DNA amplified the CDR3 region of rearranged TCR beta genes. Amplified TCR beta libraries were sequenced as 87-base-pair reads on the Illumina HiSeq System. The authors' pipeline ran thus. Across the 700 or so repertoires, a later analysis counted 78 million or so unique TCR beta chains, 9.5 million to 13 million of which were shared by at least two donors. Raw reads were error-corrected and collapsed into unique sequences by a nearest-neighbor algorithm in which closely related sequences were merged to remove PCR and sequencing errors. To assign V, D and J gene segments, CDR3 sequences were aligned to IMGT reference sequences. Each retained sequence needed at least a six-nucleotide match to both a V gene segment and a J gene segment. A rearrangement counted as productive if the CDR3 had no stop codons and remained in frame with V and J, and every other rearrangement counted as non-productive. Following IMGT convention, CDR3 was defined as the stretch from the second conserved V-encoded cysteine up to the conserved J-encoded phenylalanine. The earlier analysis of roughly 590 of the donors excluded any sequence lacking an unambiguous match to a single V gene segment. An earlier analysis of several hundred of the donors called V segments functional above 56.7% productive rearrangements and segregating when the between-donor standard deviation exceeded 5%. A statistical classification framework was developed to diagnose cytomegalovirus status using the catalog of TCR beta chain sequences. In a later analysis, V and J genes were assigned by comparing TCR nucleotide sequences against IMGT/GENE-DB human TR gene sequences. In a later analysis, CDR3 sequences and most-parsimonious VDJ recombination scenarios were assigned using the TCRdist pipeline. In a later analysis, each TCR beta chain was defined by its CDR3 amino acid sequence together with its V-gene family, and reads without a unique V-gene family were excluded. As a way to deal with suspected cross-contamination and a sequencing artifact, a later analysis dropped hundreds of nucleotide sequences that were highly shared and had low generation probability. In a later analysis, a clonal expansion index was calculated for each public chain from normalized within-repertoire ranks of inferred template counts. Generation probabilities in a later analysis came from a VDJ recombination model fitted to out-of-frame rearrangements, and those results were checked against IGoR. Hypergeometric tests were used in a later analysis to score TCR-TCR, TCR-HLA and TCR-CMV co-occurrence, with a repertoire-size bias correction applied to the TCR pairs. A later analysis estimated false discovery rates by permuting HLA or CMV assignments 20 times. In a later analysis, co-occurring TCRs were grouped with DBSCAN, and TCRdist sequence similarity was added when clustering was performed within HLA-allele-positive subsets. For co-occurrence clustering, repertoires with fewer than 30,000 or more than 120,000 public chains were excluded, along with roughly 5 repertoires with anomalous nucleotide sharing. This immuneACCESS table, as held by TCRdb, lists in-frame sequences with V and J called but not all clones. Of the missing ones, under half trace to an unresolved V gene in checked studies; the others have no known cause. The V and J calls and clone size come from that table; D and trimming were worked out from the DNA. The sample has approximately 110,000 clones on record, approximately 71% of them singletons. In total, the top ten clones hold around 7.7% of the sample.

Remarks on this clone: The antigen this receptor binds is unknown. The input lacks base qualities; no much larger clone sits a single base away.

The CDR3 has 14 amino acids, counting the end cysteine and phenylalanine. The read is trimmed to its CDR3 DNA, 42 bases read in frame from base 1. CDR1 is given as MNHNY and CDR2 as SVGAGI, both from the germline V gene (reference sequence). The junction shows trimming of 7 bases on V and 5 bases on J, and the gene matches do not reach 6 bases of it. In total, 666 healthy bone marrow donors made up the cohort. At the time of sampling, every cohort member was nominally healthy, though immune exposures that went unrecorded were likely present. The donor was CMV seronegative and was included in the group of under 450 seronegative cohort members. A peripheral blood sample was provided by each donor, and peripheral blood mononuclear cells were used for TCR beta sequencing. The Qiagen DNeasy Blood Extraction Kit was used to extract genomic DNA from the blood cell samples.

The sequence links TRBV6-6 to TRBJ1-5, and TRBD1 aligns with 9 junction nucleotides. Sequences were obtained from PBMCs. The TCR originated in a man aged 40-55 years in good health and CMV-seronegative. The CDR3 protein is CASTRQGEHQPQHF. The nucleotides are TGTGCCAGCACCCGACAGGGGGAACATCAGCCCCAGCATTTT.